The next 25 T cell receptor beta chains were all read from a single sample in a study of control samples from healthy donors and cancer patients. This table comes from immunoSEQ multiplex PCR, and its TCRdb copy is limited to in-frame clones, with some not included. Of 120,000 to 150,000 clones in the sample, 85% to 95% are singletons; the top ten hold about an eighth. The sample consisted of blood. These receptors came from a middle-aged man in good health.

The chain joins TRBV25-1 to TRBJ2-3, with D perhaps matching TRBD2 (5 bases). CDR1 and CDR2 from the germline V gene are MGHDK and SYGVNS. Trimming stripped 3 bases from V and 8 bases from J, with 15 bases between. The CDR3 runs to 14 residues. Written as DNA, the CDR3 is TGTGCCAGCAGTGAGGATATGGGAGCTCCTACGCAGTATTTT. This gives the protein CASSEDMGAPTQYF.

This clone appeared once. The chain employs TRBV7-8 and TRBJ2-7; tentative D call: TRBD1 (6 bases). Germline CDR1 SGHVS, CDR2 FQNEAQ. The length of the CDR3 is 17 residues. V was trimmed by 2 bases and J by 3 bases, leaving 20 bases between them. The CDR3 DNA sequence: TGTGCCAGCAGCTTAAGGTTTGGACAGCCTCCTAACTACGAGCAGTACTTC. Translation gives CASSLRFGQPPNYEQYF.

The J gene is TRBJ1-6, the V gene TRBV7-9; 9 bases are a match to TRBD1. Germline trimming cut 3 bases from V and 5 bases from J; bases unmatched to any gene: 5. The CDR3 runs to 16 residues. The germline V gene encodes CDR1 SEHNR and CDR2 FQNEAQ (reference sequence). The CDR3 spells CASSFNRGLDNSPLHF. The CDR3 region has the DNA TGTGCCAGCAGCTTCAACAGGGGGCTGGATAATTCACCCCTCCACTTT.

The CDR3 protein is CASSPGGTGRARNTIYF. As DNA, the CDR3 is TGTGCCAGCAGCCCGGGAGGGACAGGGAGAGCCCGAAACACCATATATTTT. V and J are TRBV7-2 and TRBJ1-3; 9 nucleotides align to TRBD1. With 5 bases clipped from V and 5 bases from J, the junction kept 13 bases outside the gene matches. The CDR3 sequence is 17 residues long. CDR1 is SGHTA, CDR2 FQGNSA, per germline.

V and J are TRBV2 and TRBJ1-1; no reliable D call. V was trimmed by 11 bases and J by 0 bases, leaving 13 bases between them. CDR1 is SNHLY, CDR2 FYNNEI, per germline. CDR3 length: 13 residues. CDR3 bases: TGTGCCCACACGGAGGACTTGAACACTGAAGCTTTCTTT. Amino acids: CAHTEDLNTEAFF.

CDR3 in DNA: TGTGCCAGAATACAGGGGACAGGGAAGTACGAGCAGTACTTC. Protein sequence: CARIQGTGKYEQYF. The chain carries TRBV25-1 and TRBJ2-7; 9 bases map to TRBD1. V lost 9 bases to trimming and J lost 4 bases; unmatched junction nucleotides: 10. Germline CDR1 is MGHDK and CDR2 is SYGVNS. The CDR3 is made up of 14 amino acids.

The CDR3 DNA follows: TGTGCCAGCAGCTTAAGCCGCGAGACCCAGTACTTC. It translates to CASSLSRETQYF. The chain uses TRBV5-6 and TRBJ2-5; D ambiguous. The V gene lost 2 bases and the J gene lost 5 bases, with 7 bases spanning the gap. The CDR3 is 12 amino acids. Germline lookup yields CDR1 SGHDT and CDR2 YYEEEE.

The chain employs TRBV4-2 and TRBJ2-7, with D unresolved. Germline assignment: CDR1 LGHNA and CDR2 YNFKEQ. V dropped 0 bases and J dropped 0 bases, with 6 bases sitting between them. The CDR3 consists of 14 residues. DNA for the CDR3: TGTGCCAGCAGCCAAGAAACCTACTCCTACGAGCAGTACTTC. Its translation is CASSQETYSYEQYF.

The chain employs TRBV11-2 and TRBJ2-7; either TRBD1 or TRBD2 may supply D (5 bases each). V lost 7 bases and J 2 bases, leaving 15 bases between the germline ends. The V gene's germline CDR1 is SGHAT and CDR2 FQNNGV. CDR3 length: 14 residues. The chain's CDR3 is CASTIGQGAYEQYF. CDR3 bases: TGTGCCAGCACCATAGGGCAGGGAGCCTACGAGCAGTACTTC. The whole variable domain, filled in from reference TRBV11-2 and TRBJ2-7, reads EAGVAQSPRYKIIEKRQSVAFWCNPISGHATLYWYQQILGQGPKLLIQFQNNGVVDDSQLPKDRFSAERLKGVDSTLKIQPAKLEDSAVYLCASTIGQGAYEQYFGPGTRLTVT.

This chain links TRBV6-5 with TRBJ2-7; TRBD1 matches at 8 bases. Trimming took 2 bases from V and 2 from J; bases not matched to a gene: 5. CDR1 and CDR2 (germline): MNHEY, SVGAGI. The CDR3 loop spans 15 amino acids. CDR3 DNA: TGTGCCAGCAGTTACGAAGGACAGGGAACCTACGAGCAGTACTTC. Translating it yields CASSYEGQGTYEQYF.

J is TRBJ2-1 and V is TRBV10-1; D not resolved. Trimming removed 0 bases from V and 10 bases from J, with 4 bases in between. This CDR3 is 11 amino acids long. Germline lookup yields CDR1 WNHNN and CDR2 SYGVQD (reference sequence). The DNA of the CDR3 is TGCGCCAGCAGTGAGTCTAGCGAGCAGTTCTTC. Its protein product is CASSESSEQFF.

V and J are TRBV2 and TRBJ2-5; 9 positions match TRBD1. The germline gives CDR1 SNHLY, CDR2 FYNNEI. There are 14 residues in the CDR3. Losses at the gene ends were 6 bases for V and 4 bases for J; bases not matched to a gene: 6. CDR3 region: CASSYDRGRETQYF. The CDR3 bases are TGTGCCAGCAGCTACGACAGGGGGAGAGAGACCCAGTACTTC.

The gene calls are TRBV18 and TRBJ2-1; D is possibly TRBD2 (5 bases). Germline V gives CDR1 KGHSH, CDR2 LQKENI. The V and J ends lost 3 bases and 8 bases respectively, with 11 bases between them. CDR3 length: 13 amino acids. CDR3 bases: TGTGCCAGCTCACCCTTCGAGGACTATGAGCAGTTCTTC. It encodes CASSPFEDYEQFF. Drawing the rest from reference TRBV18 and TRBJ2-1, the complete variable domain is NAGVMQNPRHLVRRRGQEARLRCSPMKGHSHVYWYRQLPEEGLKFMVYLQKENIIDESGMPKERFSAEFPKEGPSILRIQQVVRGDSAAYFCASSPFEDYEQFFGPGTRLTVL.

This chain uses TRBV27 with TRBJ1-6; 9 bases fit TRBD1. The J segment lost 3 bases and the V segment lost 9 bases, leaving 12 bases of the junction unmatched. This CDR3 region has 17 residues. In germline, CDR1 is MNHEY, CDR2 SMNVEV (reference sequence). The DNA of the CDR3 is TGTGCCAGTCGTATTGACAGGGGGGACTTCTATAATTCACCCCTCCACTTT. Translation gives CASRIDRGDFYNSPLHF.

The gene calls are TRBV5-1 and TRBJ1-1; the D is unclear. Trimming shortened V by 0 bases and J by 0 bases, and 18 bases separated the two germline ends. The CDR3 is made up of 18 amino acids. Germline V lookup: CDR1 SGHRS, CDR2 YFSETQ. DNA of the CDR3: TGCGCCAGCAGCTTGGCCGGGGTAACGGGCTTCATGAACACTGAAGCTTTCTTT. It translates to CASSLAGVTGFMNTEAFF.

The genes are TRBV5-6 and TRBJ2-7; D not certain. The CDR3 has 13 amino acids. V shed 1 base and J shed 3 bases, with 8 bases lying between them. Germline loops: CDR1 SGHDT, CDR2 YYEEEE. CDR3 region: CASSLTANYEQYF. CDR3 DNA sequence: TGTGCCAGCAGCTTGACGGCTAACTACGAGCAGTACTTC. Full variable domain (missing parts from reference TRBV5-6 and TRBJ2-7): DAGVTQSPTHLIKTRGQQVTLRCSPKSGHDTVSWYQQALGQGPQFIFQYYEEEERQRGNFPDRFSGHQFPNYSSELNVNALLLGDSALYLCASSLTANYEQYFGPGTRLTVT.

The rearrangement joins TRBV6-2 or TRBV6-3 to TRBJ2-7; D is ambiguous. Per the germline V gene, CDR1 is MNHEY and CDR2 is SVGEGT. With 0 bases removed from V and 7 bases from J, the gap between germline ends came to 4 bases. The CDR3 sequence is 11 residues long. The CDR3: CASSYSQEQYF. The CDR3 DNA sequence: TGTGCCAGCAGTTACTCCCAAGAGCAGTACTTC.

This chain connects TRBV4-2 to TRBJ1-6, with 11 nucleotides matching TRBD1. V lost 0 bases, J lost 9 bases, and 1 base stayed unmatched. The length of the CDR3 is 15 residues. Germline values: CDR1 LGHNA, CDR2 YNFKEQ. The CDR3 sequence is CASSQDGTGGSPLHF. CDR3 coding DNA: TGTGCCAGCAGCCAAGATGGGACAGGGGGTTCACCCCTCCACTTT.

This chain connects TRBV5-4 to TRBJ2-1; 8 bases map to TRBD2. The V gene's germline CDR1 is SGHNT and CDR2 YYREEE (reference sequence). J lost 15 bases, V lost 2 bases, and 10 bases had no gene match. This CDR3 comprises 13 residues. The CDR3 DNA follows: TGTGCCAGCAGCTTAGGAGCGGGAGAGGGTCGGTTCTTC. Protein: CASSLGAGEGRFF.

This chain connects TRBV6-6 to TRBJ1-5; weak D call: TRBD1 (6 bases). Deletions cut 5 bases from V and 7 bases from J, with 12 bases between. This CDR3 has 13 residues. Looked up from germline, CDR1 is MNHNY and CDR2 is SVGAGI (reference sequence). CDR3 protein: CASSKGGSQPQHF. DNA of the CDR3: TGTGCCAGCAGTAAGGGGGGCAGCCAGCCCCAGCATTTT.

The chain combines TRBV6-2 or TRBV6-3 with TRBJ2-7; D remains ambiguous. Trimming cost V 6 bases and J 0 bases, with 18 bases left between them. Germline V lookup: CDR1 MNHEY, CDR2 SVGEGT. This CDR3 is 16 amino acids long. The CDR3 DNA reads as TGTGCCAGCAGCCGGCGACACCATCGGAGCTCCTACGAGCAGTACTTC. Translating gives CASSRRHHRSSYEQYF.

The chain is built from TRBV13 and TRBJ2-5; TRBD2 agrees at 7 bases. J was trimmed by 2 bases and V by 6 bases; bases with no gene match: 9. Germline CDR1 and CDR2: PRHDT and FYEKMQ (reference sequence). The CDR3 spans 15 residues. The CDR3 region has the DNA TGTGCCAGCAGTTTTATTGGCGGGGGTCAAGAGACCCAGTACTTC. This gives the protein CASSFIGGGQETQYF. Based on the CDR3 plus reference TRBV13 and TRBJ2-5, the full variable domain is AAGVIQSPRHLIKEKRETATLKCYPIPRHDTVYWYQQGPGQDPQFLISFYEKMQSDKGSIPDRFSAQQFSDYHSELNMSSLELGDSALYFCASSFIGGGQETQYFGPGTRLLVL.

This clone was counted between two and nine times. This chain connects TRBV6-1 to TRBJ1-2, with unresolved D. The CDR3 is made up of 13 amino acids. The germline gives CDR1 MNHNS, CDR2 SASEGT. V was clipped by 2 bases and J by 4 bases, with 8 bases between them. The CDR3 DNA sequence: TGTGCCAGCAGTGAATCACAGTCCTATGGCTACACCTTC. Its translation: CASSESQSYGYTF.

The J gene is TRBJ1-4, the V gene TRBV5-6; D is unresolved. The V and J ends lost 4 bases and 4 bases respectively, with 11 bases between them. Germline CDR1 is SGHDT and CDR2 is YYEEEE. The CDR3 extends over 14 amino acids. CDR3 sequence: CASSSRVHNEKLFF. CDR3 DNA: TGTGCCAGCAGCAGCCGGGTGCATAATGAAAAACTGTTTTTT.

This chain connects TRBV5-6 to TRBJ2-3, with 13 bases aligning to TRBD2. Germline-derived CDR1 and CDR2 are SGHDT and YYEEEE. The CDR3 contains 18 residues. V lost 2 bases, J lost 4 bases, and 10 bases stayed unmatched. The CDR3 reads CASSFILAGGPAADTQYF. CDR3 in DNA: TGTGCCAGCAGCTTCATACTAGCGGGAGGGCCCGCCGCAGATACGCAGTATTTT.